Listed below are T cell receptor beta chains from one sample, sequenced in a study of CD8+CD57+ T cells in acquired aplastic anemia. Each CDR3 protein gets one entry after TCRdb re-called the reads with MiXCR. The repertoire consists of 200,000 or so distinct CDR3 sequences, with less than 65% occurring once and the leading ten covering roughly 50%. Material: sorted CD4+, CD8+, or CD8+CD57+ T cells (not recorded which) from PBMCs. The receptors here all came from a human donor with severe aplastic anemia or a healthy control (not recorded which). CDR3s include the opening cysteine and the closing phenylalanine or tryptophan. A D gene is named only where the DNA matches it firmly. The size field is filled for only some rows; it gives once, few, many or a size class.

j_gene | d_gene | abundance | v_gene | CDR3aa | CDR3nt
TRBJ2-7 | . | few | TRBV20-1 | CSAGEGDFNEQYF | TGCAGTGCTGGAGAGGGGGATTTCAACGAGCAGTACTTC
TRBJ2-3 | TRBD2 | many | TRBV9 | CASSVAGGGAGDTQYF | TGTGCCAGCAGCGTAGCGGGCGGGGGGGCCGGAGATACGCAGTATTTT
TRBJ2-7 | TRBD2 | . | TRBV5-1 | CASSGEGEDEQYF | TGTGCCAGTAGCGGGGAGGGGGAGGACGAGCAGTACTTC
TRBJ2-1 | TRBD1 | . | TRBV11-2 | CASSFPGTGELNEQFF | TGTGCCAGCAGCTTCCCCGGGACAGGGGAGCTCAATGAGCAGTTCTTC
TRBJ2-3 | TRBD1 | few | TRBV7-2 | CASSSSGTVITDTQYF | TGTGCCAGCAGCTCATCCGGGACAGTGATCACAGATACGCAGTATTTT
TRBJ2-1 | TRBD2 | . | TRBV19 | CASSPRLAGVRDEQFF | TGTGCCAGTAGTCCCCGTCTAGCGGGAGTGAGGGATGAGCAGTTCTTC
TRBJ2-2 | TRBD2 | . | TRBV7-9 | CASSLAGGDAFAGELFF | TGTGCCAGCAGCTTAGCGGGAGGGGACGCTTTCGCCGGGGAGCTGTTTTTT
TRBJ2-2 | . | once | TRBV2 | CASSDDNPGELFF | TGTGCCAGCAGTGACGACAATCCGGGGGAGCTGTTTTTT
TRBJ2-3 | . | . | TRBV5-6 | CASSKVVGHTDTQYF | TGTGCCAGCAGTAAAGTGGTCGGACACACAGATACGCAGTATTTT
TRBJ1-1 | TRBD1 | many | TRBV30 | CAWSRGDREPFF | TGTGCCTGGAGTCGCGGGGACAGGGAGCCTTTCTTT
TRBJ2-7 | TRBD2 | . | TRBV4-1 | CASSQGSGGMYYEQYF | TGCGCCAGCAGCCAAGGTAGCGGGGGGATGTACTACGAGCAGTACTTC
TRBJ2-7 | . | . | TRBV15 | CATSSGLTYERYF | TGTGCCACCAGCAGCGGTTTAACCTACGAGCGGTACTTC
TRBJ1-4 | TRBD1 | . | TRBV15 | CATSRVGQGDEKLFF | TGTGCCACCAGCAGAGTGGGACAGGGGGATGAAAAACTGTTTTTT
TRBJ1-3 | . | once | TRBV9 | CASSVTAQPYSGNTIYF | TGTGCCAGCAGCGTAACAGCACAGCCCTACTCTGGAAACACCATATATTTT
TRBJ2-5 | . | . | TRBV7-9 | CASRADTQGETQYF | TGTGCCAGCAGAGCAGATACGCAGGGAGAGACCCAGTACTTC
TRBJ1-1 | TRBD1 | . | TRBV12-5 | CASGFSRDRNTEAFF | TGTGCTAGTGGTTTCTCAAGGGACAGGAACACTGAAGCTTTCTTT
TRBJ2-5 | TRBD2 | . | TRBV10-1 | CASSESLGLAGKETQYF | TGCGCCAGCAGTGAGTCCCTCGGACTAGCGGGTAAAGAGACCCAGTACTTC
TRBJ2-2 | TRBD1 | many | TRBV16 | CASSPRGTANTGELFF | TGTGCCAGCAGCCCCCGAGGGACAGCGAACACCGGGGAGCTGTTTTTT
TRBJ2-1 | . | . | TRBV7-3 | CASSPRPGLTEQFF | TGTGCCAGCAGCCCCCGCCCGGGACTCACGGAGCAGTTCTTC
TRBJ2-7 | . | . | TRBV7-9 | CASSLESSSLYEQYF | TGTGCCAGCAGCTTAGAGTCTTCTAGTCTCTACGAGCAATACTTC
TRBJ2-7 | TRBD1 | . | TRBV7-9 | CASGETGPSEQYF | TGTGCCAGCGGGGAGACAGGGCCATCCGAGCAGTACTTC
TRBJ2-5 | . | . | TRBV7-7 | CASSLSIKETQYF | TGTGCTAGCAGCTTAAGTATTAAGGAGACCCAGTACTTC
TRBJ2-7 | TRBD1 | few | TRBV7-9 | CASSLADRAYEQYF | TGTGCCAGCAGCTTAGCAGACAGGGCGTACGAGCAGTACTTC
TRBJ2-7 | . | . | TRBV7-6 | CASSLGGGLSYEQYF | TGTGCCAGCAGCTTAGGAGGGGGACTTTCCTACGAGCAGTACTTC
TRBJ1-3 | . | . | TRBV2 | CASSALGSGNTIYF | TGTGCCAGCAGTGCTTTGGGCTCTGGAAACACCATATATTTT
TRBJ2-5 | . | many | TRBV29-1 | CSVEFPGRETQYF | TGCAGCGTTGAATTCCCCGGCCGAGAGACCCAGTACTTC
TRBJ2-3 | . | few | TRBV20-1 | CSARGLGGTDTQYF | TGCAGTGCTAGGGGGTTGGGTGGCACAGATACGCAGTATTTT
TRBJ2-1 | TRBD1 | . | TRBV20-1 | CSETGQGYNEQFF | TGCAGTGAAACGGGACAGGGGTACAATGAGCAGTTCTTC
TRBJ2-3 | . | . | TRBV5-1 | CASSLPRGRTGDTQYF | TGCGCCAGCAGCTTACCCCGGGGCCGAACGGGGGATACGCAGTATTTT
TRBJ2-1 | TRBD2 | few | TRBV27 | CASSSPHPGGAYNEQFF | TGTGCCAGCAGTTCACCCCACCCCGGGGGGGCCTACAATGAGCAGTTCTTC
TRBJ1-5 | . | . | TRBV7-2 | CASSLGVGSGNQPQHF | TGTGCCAGCAGCTTAGGAGTGGGTTCTGGTAATCAGCCCCAGCATTTT
TRBJ2-1 | . | . | TRBV7-9 | CASSLTHNEQFF | TGTGCCAGCAGCCTCACTCACAATGAGCAGTTCTTC
TRBJ2-3 | TRBD2 | . | TRBV7-9 | CASSLRGGSAQYF | TGTGCCAGCAGCTTACGCGGGGGGAGCGCGCAGTATTTT
TRBJ2-1 | . | . | TRBV9 | CASSVVGSSYNEQFF | TGTGCCAGCAGCGTAGTAGGCAGCTCCTACAATGAGCAGTTCTTC
TRBJ2-3 | . | . | TRBV19 | CASSTGGVSTDTQSF | TGTGCCAGTAGCACCGGTGGGGTAAGCACAGATACGCAGTCTTTT